A selection of T cell receptor beta chains follows, all from one sample in a study of control samples from healthy donors and cancer patients. Profiling relied on immunoSEQ multiplex PCR, and the TCRdb table lists in-frame clones only, not all of them. The sample lists 150,000 to 200,000 clones; 85% to 90% were seen once. The sequenced sample consisted of blood. These receptor sequences come from a man aged 18-30 years in good health. Each CDR3 is given with its conserved first and last residue. The D gene is left open where the match is weak. Where a row states a size, it is once, few, many or the class of an expanded clone; other rows omit it.

J gene: TRBJ1-6
V gene: TRBV12-3/TRBV12-4
D gene: -
clone size: -
CDR3 DNA: TGTGCCAGCAGTTCTAGGGGCTCGCCCCTCCACTTT
CDR3 protein: CASSSRGSPLHF

J gene: TRBJ2-1
V gene: TRBV13
D gene: -
clone size: few
CDR3 DNA: TGTGCCAGCACCCCTGGCGCCAACAATGAGCAGTTCTTC
CDR3 protein: CASTPGANNEQFF

J gene: TRBJ1-4
V gene: TRBV7-9
D gene: -
clone size: -
CDR3 DNA: TGTGCCAGCAGCTTCGGGACCGCTTCCGAAGCTAATGAAAAACTGTTTTTT
CDR3 protein: CASSFGTASEANEKLFF

J gene: TRBJ2-2
V gene: TRBV5-6
D gene: -
clone size: -
CDR3 DNA: TGTGCCAGCAGCTTGGTCCCAGGTACTAACACCGGGGAGCTGTTTTTT
CDR3 protein: CASSLVPGTNTGELFF

J gene: TRBJ2-1
V gene: TRBV15
D gene: -
clone size: -
CDR3 DNA: TGTGCCACCAGCAGAGATCGGAGAATACCCAATGAGCAGTTCTTC
CDR3 protein: CATSRDRRIPNEQFF

J gene: TRBJ1-6
V gene: TRBV5-1
D gene: -
clone size: -
CDR3 DNA: TGCGCCAGCAGCTTGGAGGCGGACTCACCCCTCCACTTT
CDR3 protein: CASSLEADSPLHF

J gene: TRBJ1-4
V gene: TRBV30
D gene: -
clone size: once
CDR3 DNA: TGTGCCTGGAGTGTTGATGGGGGCCGGGATGAAAAACTGTTTTTT
CDR3 protein: CAWSVDGGRDEKLFF

J gene: TRBJ1-6
V gene: TRBV5-4
D gene: -
clone size: -
CDR3 DNA: TGTGCCAGCAGCAAGGTCGGACAGTCCTATAATTCACCCCTCCACTTT
CDR3 protein: CASSKVGQSYNSPLHF

J gene: TRBJ2-2
V gene: TRBV18
D gene: TRBD1
clone size: once
CDR3 DNA: TGTGCCAGCTCAGGGACAGTCTACACCGGGGAGCTGTTTTTT
CDR3 protein: CASSGTVYTGELFF

J gene: TRBJ2-1
V gene: TRBV28
D gene: -
clone size: -
CDR3 DNA: TGTGCCAGCAGTTTAGTCGACAGCCAATATTTATACAATGAGCAGTTCTTC
CDR3 protein: CASSLVDSQYLYNEQFF

J gene: TRBJ1-6
V gene: TRBV9
D gene: -
clone size: once
CDR3 DNA: TGTGCCAGCAGCGTAGAAGTCGGCGGTAATTCACCCCTCCACTTT
CDR3 protein: CASSVEVGGNSPLHF

J gene: TRBJ1-5
V gene: TRBV12-3/TRBV12-4
D gene: -
clone size: -
CDR3 DNA: TGTGCCAGCAGTTTACAGGGGAATCAGCCCCAGCATTTT
CDR3 protein: CASSLQGNQPQHF

J gene: TRBJ2-7
V gene: TRBV30
D gene: TRBD2
clone size: -
CDR3 DNA: TGTGCCTGGAGCGCGCGGGGGGTAAGGGACGAGCAGTACTTC
CDR3 protein: CAWSARGVRDEQYF

J gene: TRBJ1-5
V gene: TRBV10-3
D gene: -
clone size: -
CDR3 DNA: TGTGCCATCAGTAGGGATAGCAATCAGCCCCAGCATTTT
CDR3 protein: CAISRDSNQPQHF

J gene: TRBJ2-5
V gene: TRBV11-2
D gene: TRBD2
clone size: -
CDR3 DNA: TGTGCCAGCAGCTTACGGACTAGCGGGGGGCGCCAAGAGACCCAGTACTTC
CDR3 protein: CASSLRTSGGRQETQYF

J gene: TRBJ1-6
V gene: TRBV4-2
D gene: -
clone size: -
CDR3 DNA: TGTGCCAGCAGCCAAGATTTTGGCAGGGCGAATTCCTATAATTCACCCCTCCACTTT
CDR3 protein: CASSQDFGRANSYNSPLHF

J gene: TRBJ2-1
V gene: TRBV27
D gene: -
clone size: -
CDR3 DNA: TGTGCCAGCGCAACGGGGACCGGCAATGAGCAGTTCTTC
CDR3 protein: CASATGTGNEQFF

J gene: TRBJ2-7
V gene: TRBV3-1/TRBV3-2
D gene: -
clone size: -
CDR3 DNA: TGTGCCAGCAGCCAACGGGGAACCTACGAGCAGTACTTC
CDR3 protein: CASSQRGTYEQYF

J gene: TRBJ2-3
V gene: TRBV30
D gene: TRBD2
clone size: -
CDR3 DNA: TGTGCCTGGAGTACCTCCCGGACTAGCGGGGGGATGGGTACGCAGTATTTT
CDR3 protein: CAWSTSRTSGGMGTQYF

J gene: TRBJ2-7
V gene: TRBV18
D gene: TRBD1
clone size: -
CDR3 DNA: TGTGCCAGCTCACCAAATGAGGACAGGGATAAGTACTTC
CDR3 protein: CASSPNEDRDKYF

J gene: TRBJ2-7
V gene: TRBV5-1
D gene: TRBD1
clone size: -
CDR3 DNA: TGCGCCAGCAGCGGGGGACAGGGGGCCTACGAGCAGTACTTC
CDR3 protein: CASSGGQGAYEQYF

J gene: TRBJ2-5
V gene: TRBV9
D gene: TRBD2
clone size: -
CDR3 DNA: TGTGCCAGCAGCGTAACGGGGGGGCGGGAGACCCAGTACTTC
CDR3 protein: CASSVTGGRETQYF

J gene: TRBJ1-4
V gene: TRBV5-1
D gene: -
clone size: once
CDR3 DNA: TGCGCCAGCAGCCTCGGGGCGGAAGGGGAAAAACTGTTTTTT
CDR3 protein: CASSLGAEGEKLFF

J gene: TRBJ1-2
V gene: TRBV6-2/TRBV6-3
D gene: TRBD1
clone size: -
CDR3 DNA: TGTGCCAGCAGTTACCAACCGGGACAGTCAAGGGGGATAACATATTTTTATGGCTACACCTTC
CDR3 protein: CASSYQPGQSRGITYFYGYTF

J gene: TRBJ2-3
V gene: TRBV9
D gene: -
clone size: -
CDR3 DNA: TGTGCCAGCAGCGGTATTTCTAGCACAGATACGCAGTATTTT
CDR3 protein: CASSGISSTDTQYF

J gene: TRBJ2-1
V gene: TRBV28
D gene: -
clone size: -
CDR3 DNA: TGTGCCAGCAGTTTAGGATATCCCTCCTCCTCCTACAATGAGCAGTTCTTC
CDR3 protein: CASSLGYPSSSYNEQFF

J gene: TRBJ2-7
V gene: TRBV19
D gene: TRBD1
clone size: -
CDR3 DNA: TGTGCCAGTAGGGATAGGACAGGGGGCGAGCAGTACTTC
CDR3 protein: CASRDRTGGEQYF

J gene: TRBJ2-5
V gene: TRBV7-8
D gene: -
clone size: -
CDR3 DNA: TGTGCCAGCAGCTCATGGGGAGAGACCCAGTACTTC
CDR3 protein: CASSSWGETQYF

J gene: TRBJ1-2
V gene: TRBV2
D gene: -
clone size: -
CDR3 DNA: TGTGCCAGCAGTGAAACGTTTAACTATGGCTACACCTTC
CDR3 protein: CASSETFNYGYTF

J gene: TRBJ2-2
V gene: TRBV4-2
D gene: -
clone size: -
CDR3 DNA: TGTGCCAGCAGCCAAGATATTTGGGGGGCTACGCATAAGAATTCCGGGGAGCTGTTTTTT
CDR3 protein: CASSQDIWGATHKNSGELFF

J gene: TRBJ1-4
V gene: TRBV28
D gene: -
clone size: -
CDR3 DNA: TGTGCCAGCAGTCTCCTGAATGAAAAACTGTTTTTT
CDR3 protein: CASSLLNEKLFF

J gene: TRBJ2-1
V gene: TRBV27
D gene: -
clone size: -
CDR3 DNA: TGTGCCAGCAGTTTGCGGTCGGGGCCAAGTGAGCAGTTCTTC
CDR3 protein: CASSLRSGPSEQFF

J gene: TRBJ2-7
V gene: TRBV5-1
D gene: -
clone size: -
CDR3 DNA: TGCGCCAGCAGCGATGACTTCCGCGGCTTTGGCCACGAGCAGTACTTC
CDR3 protein: CASSDDFRGFGHEQYF

J gene: TRBJ2-5
V gene: TRBV18
D gene: -
clone size: -
CDR3 DNA: TGTGCCAGCTCACCGATACAGGAGTACCAAGAGACCCAGTACTTC
CDR3 protein: CASSPIQEYQETQYF

J gene: TRBJ2-7
V gene: TRBV6-1
D gene: TRBD1
clone size: -
CDR3 DNA: TGTGCCAGCAGTGGAGGACCGGGACAGGGGGACAACGAGCAGTACTTC
CDR3 protein: CASSGGPGQGDNEQYF